The source of this T cell receptor beta chain is a study of technical replicates of blood from a few donors. Germline values: CDR1 SGHNT, CDR2 YENEEA. V was clipped by 2 bases and J by 5 bases; unmatched bases: 5. The CDR3 has 14 amino acids. Only in-frame clones appear in the TCRdb table, and some are missing; sequencing was by immunoSEQ multiplex PCR. This table holds 70,000 to 85,000 clones, roughly 92% found once. The sequenced sample was T cells isolated from PBMCs. This sequence originates from a human donor in good health. The J gene is TRBJ2-7, the V gene TRBV11-3, with TRBD2 matching 8 bases. The CDR3: CASSLLYSGDEQYF. CDR3 nucleotide sequence: TGTGCCAGCAGCTTACTGTATAGCGGGGACGAGCAGTACTTC.